Given below is one TCR beta chain in context. CDR3 length: 16 residues. CDR1 and CDR2 (germline): SGHRS, YFSETQ. V lost 1 base, J lost 7 bases, and 18 bases lay in between. The sample originates from a study of control samples from healthy donors and cancer patients. The method was immunoSEQ multiplex PCR; TCRdb's version includes in-frame clones alone and lacks a portion of them. Among about 65,000 clones listed, 75% to 95% were seen once. The sample taken for sequencing was PBMCs. The clonotype originates from a woman aged 45-59 years with colorectal cancer. The rearrangement uses TRBV5-1 and TRBJ2-1; D perhaps matches TRBD2 (6 bases). The chain's CDR3 is CASSLFKDYFSNEQFF. The CDR3 coding sequence is TGCGCCAGCAGCTTGTTTAAGGACTACTTCTCTAATGAGCAGTTCTTC.